Listed below are T cell receptor beta chains from one sample, sequenced in a study of T-cell reconstitution after alpha-beta-depleted transplantation in children. One entry per CDR3 protein results from TCRdb running MiXCR on the PCR reads. This repertoire shows about 200,000 distinct CDR3 sequences, roughly 7.1% found once; its top ten account for 5% to 6.5%. The sequenced sample was PBMCs, obtained before TCRalphabeta/CD19-depleted stem cell transplant. Receptors were obtained from a boy aged 2-9 years with acute lymphoblastic leukemia, due to receive a stem cell transplant. CDR3s include the opening cysteine and the closing phenylalanine or tryptophan. Fields, in order: D gene, J gene, clone size, V gene, CDR3 DNA, CDR3 protein. The D gene is left open where the match is weak. Clone size, where shown, is once, few, many, or a class for clones that have expanded.

TRBD2 TRBJ2-1 many TRBV7-2 TGTGCCAGCAGCTGGACCGGGACTAGCGGGAGAAGTAATGAGCAGTTCTTC CASSWTGTSGRSNEQFF
. TRBJ1-1 many TRBV5-6 TGTGCCAGCACCAAAGGGTACACTGAAGCTTTCTTT CASTKGYTEAFF
TRBD2 TRBJ2-5 . TRBV30 TGTGCCTGGAAGCGAGCGGGGGCGGTCGAGACCCAGTACTTC CAWKRAGAVETQYF
. TRBJ1-5 few TRBV21-1 TGTGCCAGCAGATGCCTTGACAGGGGGGATCAGCCCCAGCATTTT CASRCLDRGDQPQHF
TRBD2 TRBJ2-3 . TRBV7-9 TGTGCCAGCAGCTCCGGGACTAGCGGTTTCACAGATACGCAGTATTTT CASSSGTSGFTDTQYF
. TRBJ1-1 few TRBV7-2 TGTGCCAGCAGCTTATTTCAGGAGAACACTGAAGCTTTCTTT CASSLFQENTEAFF
. TRBJ2-1 many TRBV27 TGTGCCAGCAGGGGGGTAAAGGAGTTCTTC CASRGVKEFF
. TRBJ2-3 many TRBV20-1 TGCAGTGCTAGAGATAACCACAACACAGATACGCAGTATTTT CSARDNHNTDTQYF
. TRBJ2-1 few TRBV5-1 TGCGCCAGCAGCTACACTAGTTGGGCCAATGAGCAGTTCTTC CASSYTSWANEQFF
. TRBJ2-3 . TRBV7-6 TGTGCCAGCAGCTTAGGCGACACCCTCACAGATACGCAGTATTTT CASSLGDTLTDTQYF
. TRBJ2-3 . TRBV27 TGTGCCAGCAGTCCACACACAGATACGCAGTATTTT CASSPHTDTQYF
. TRBJ2-1 few TRBV6-2/TRBV6-3 TGTGCCAGCAGTTACGGGGTGGGGTCCTACAATGAGCAGTTCTTC CASSYGVGSYNEQFF
. TRBJ2-3 few TRBV15 TGTGCCACCAGCAGAGAAACCAAAGCTAGCACAGATACGCAGTATTTT CATSRETKASTDTQYF
. TRBJ1-1 many TRBV7-8 TGTGCCAGCAGCTTAAGATCCGGGGGATACACTGAAGCTTTCTTT CASSLRSGGYTEAFF
. TRBJ2-7 . TRBV7-2 TGTGCCAGCAGCTTACTACGGAGGCACGAGCAGTACTTC CASSLLRRHEQYF
TRBD1 TRBJ1-1 many TRBV20-1 TGCAGTGCTAGAGTTCTTCAGGGGGCCCACCCCACTGAAGCTTTCTTT CSARVLQGAHPTEAFF
TRBD2 TRBJ2-7 many TRBV18 TGTGCCAGCTCACCACCGGTCTTCCAGCGGGAGTCGTTAGGCCCCTACGAGCAGTACTTC CASSPPVFQRESLGPYEQYF
. TRBJ2-3 many TRBV2 TGTGCCAGCTCCCGTGGCAGGGGGGCAGATACGCAGTATTTT CASSRGRGADTQYF
TRBD1 TRBJ1-5 many TRBV7-2 TGTGCCAGCAGCTTAGCTTGGGCAGGGGGCGCGGGGCAGCCCCAGCATTTT CASSLAWAGGAGQPQHF
TRBD2 TRBJ2-7 . TRBV6-2/TRBV6-3 TGTGCCAGCAGTTACGCGCCTAGCGGGTCCTACGAGCAGTACTTC CASSYAPSGSYEQYF
. TRBJ2-1 many TRBV28 TGTGCCAGCAGTCCTCTCGGGGGAGCGCCATACAATGAGCAGTTCTTC CASSPLGGAPYNEQFF
. TRBJ2-1 many TRBV18 TGTGCCAGCTCACCAACCAGGGAGGTTGGCGAGCAGTTCTTC CASSPTREVGEQFF
. TRBJ1-5 . TRBV28 TGTGCCAGCAGTTCGCCCTCCGGGGTCTGGGATAGCAATCAGCCCCAGCATTTT CASSSPSGVWDSNQPQHF
TRBD2 TRBJ2-1 few TRBV15 TGTGCCACCAGCAGAGTGAGCGGGGCGAGCTCCTACAATGAGCAGTTCTTC CATSRVSGASSYNEQFF